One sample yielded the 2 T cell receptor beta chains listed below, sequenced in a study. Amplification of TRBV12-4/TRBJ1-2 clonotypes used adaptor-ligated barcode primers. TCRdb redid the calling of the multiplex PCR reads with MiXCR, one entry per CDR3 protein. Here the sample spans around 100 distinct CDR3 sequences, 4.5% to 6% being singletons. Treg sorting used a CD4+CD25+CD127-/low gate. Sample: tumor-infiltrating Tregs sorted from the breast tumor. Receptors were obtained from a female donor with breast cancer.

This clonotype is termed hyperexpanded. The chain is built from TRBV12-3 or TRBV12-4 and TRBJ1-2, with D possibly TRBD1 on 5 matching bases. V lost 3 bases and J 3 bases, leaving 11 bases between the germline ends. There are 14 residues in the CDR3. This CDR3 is CASSFDSDYYGYTF. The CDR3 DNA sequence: TGTGCCAGCAGTTTCGACAGCGATTACTATGGCTACACCTTC.

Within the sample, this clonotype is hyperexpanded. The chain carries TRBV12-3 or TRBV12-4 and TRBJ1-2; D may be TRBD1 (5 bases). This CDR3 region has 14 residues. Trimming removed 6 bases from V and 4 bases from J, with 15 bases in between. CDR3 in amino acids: CASRRGVSSYGYTF. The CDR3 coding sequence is TGTGCCAGCAGACGAGGGGTATCCTCCTATGGCTACACCTTC.